This T cell receptor (beta chain) is drawn from a study of cytomegalovirus exposure and HLA in healthy donors. Study-wide background: Ancestry clustering placed 81% of over 300 genotyped donors in the Caucasian-associated cluster. General study results and limits: An observed cluster of highly shared sequence variants was recorded as a likely sequencing artifact. V- and J-gene trimming of TCR beta was linked (in a later analysis) to a missense DCLRE1C variant.

As concerns this clone: Its antigen is currently unknown.

V was cut by 3 bases and J by 1 base, with 7 bases left in between. CDR1 is LGHNA, CDR2 YNFKEQ, per germline. The CDR3 contains 14 residues. The PCR employed 60 Vbeta primers together with 13 Jbeta primers. Sequencing used immunoSEQ multiplex PCR; TCRdb keeps in-frame clones, though not all of them. The table shows 130,000 to 150,000 clones, with 64% occurring only once. The sequence came from a woman younger than 45 in good health and CMV-seropositive. This chain uses TRBV4-2 with TRBJ1-5; D uncertain. Sequenced material: PBMCs. The DNA for the CDR3 is TGTGCCAGCAGCCAGGTGGGCAGCAATCAGCCCCAGCATTTT. Protein: CASSQVGSNQPQHF.